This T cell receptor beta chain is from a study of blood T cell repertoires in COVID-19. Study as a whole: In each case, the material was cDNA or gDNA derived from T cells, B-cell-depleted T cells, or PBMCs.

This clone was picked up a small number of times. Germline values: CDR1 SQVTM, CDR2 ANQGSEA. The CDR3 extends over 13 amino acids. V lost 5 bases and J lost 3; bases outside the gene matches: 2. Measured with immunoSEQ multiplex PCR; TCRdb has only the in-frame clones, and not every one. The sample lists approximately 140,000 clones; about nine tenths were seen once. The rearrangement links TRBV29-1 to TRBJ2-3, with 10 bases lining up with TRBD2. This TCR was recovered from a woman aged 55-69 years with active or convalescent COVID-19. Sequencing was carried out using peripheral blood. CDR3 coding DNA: TGCAGCGTTAGGGGACTAGCGACAGATACGCAGTATTTT. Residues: CSVRGLATDTQYF.